The present entry profiles one TCR beta chain with its context. The table lists this clonotype with a few counts. It lacks a known antigen. The junction departs from germline at one end; a sequencing error may be responsible. Libraries were prepared through 5' RACE. The reads were generated on an Illumina HiSeq 2500. A second PCR of roughly 7 to 11 cycles was run with a J-beta primer mix and a sample-barcoded 5' primer. A template-switch 5' adaptor carrying 12 random nucleotides introduced a unique molecular identifier onto each TCR beta cDNA molecule. Each sample yielded at least 3 million CDR3-containing paired-end reads. The Mint cDNA synthesis kit, primed by a TRBC-specific oligonucleotide, was used to synthesize first-strand cDNA from all RNA. All cDNA was treated with uracil-DNA glycosylase and then went through a first 18-cycle PCR with the universal primers M1SS and BC2_uni_R. The source study handled its data this way. Each sample was normalized by randomly selecting 1 million high-quality reads, each carrying a distinct molecular identifier. Instead of being binned into consensus sequences, reads that shared molecular identifiers were thrown out. MiTCR, run with a Q25 quality threshold and the strictest error-elimination algorithm, handled CDR3 identification, clonotype clustering and error correction. A nonparametric unseen species model with Euler transformation was used to estimate a lower bound on total TCR beta diversity. TCRdb redid the processing of the public reads, applying fastp at Q25 and MiXCR, and retained in-frame beta chains. A single entry per CDR3 protein holds the most common genes and DNA from its merged rows. TCRdb's processing, not the authors' own work, is the source of the V and J calls. In this sample the table shows around 990,000 distinct CDR3 sequences, about 23% of which occur a single time. Of the sample, 0.65% to 0.75% falls within the top ten clones.

The sample originates from a study of blood T cells in healthy people across ages (dated by TCRdb to the mid-2010s). At the level of the whole study: Template switching captured roughly one uniquely barcoded TCR beta cDNA molecule per two T cells in model experiments. Using deep sequencing normalized with unique cDNA molecular identifiers, the study measured how TCR beta repertoire diversity changes with age. The donors were divided into four age groups: young (average around 16 years), middle-aged (approximately 39), aged (about 60) and long-lived (around 87). Two additional independent replicas of 1 million unique cDNA reads from the same blood draw were analyzed for two donors (one aged 18 to 30 and one aged 80 or older). Study-level results and caveats: Compared with the aged group, the long-lived group had more naive CD4+ T cells, fewer expanded clones and increased TCR diversity, a pattern suggesting age selection. As age increased, observed TCR beta diversity per million T cells dropped in a roughly linear way, and a significant reduction was already evident by age 40. Total diversity estimates from one million sequenced T cells were considered lower bounds and underestimates. A strong correlation was found between observed TCR beta diversity and the percentage of naive T cells measured by flow cytometry. Donor CMV infection status was unknown, potentially confounding age-related changes in expanded clonotypes. Since profiling was done on bulk unsorted PBMCs, naive and antigen-experienced compartments could not be conclusively compared.

Systemically healthy Caucasian individuals from Russia, 39 in total and aged about 6 to 95 years, were included as donors. Ten milliliters of peripheral blood were drawn from each donor into EDTA-treated Vacutainer tubes. PBMCs were isolated by Ficoll-Paque density-gradient centrifugation, with at least 7 million obtained per sample. Total RNA was extracted from PBMCs with Trizol reagent, with at least 6 micrograms obtained per sample. The percentages of naive CD45RAhigh/CD27high T cells were determined by flow cytometry on a PBMC aliquot from every donor. Including the terminal cysteine and phenylalanine, the CDR3 comprises 14 residues. Here the CDR3 DNA is all that survives: 42 bases in frame from base 1. The germline V gene supplies CDR1 SGHRS and CDR2 YFSETQ. These data are also associated with another study on T cells of mothers and their children. Per that second paper: The donors were nine systemically healthy Caucasian individuals, made up of three mothers and their six children. cDNA synthesis used all of the extracted RNA, with 1.5 ug of RNA in each 15 ul reaction. In the second PCR, sample barcodes and 2-4 random nucleotides were introduced via the M1S primer. Over 10 million TCR beta CDR3 reads came from each mother, compared with millions of reads from each child. Thymic selection shapes the output of TCR recombination in a similar way in related and unrelated pairs, and inherited differences have a minor effect. Normalized repertoire overlap was always slightly but never significantly higher in related than unrelated mother-child pairs. With a sensitivity of about 100 clones per million clonotypes, no persistent microchimeric T cell clones were detected. To look for features that set related mother-child pairs apart from unrelated individuals, the researchers ran deep NGS to compare the TCR beta repertoires of mothers and children. Mothers averaged approximately 41 +/- 4 years of age and children averaged about 10 +/- 4 years. After adapter ligation was performed with NEBNext reagents, the libraries were sequenced on an Illumina HiSeq 2000 with 100+100 nt paired-end reads. To avoid cross-contamination, the mother libraries and the child libraries were prepared a month apart and sequenced in separate runs. Each donor had between 500,000 and 2,000,000 distinct TCR beta clonotypes identified. Naive TCR beta clonotypes were estimated from low-frequency clonotypes matched to each donor's FACS-determined naive share, without sorting.

The sequence was collected from a girl between 2 and 10 years old in good health. This receptor chain uses TRBV5-1 and TRBJ1-2, and TRBD1 matches 9 of the central bases. Source material: blood. CDR3 reads: CASSLTTGGIGYTF. The nucleotide sequence is given as TGCGCCAGCAGCTTGACGACAGGGGGGATCGGCTACACTTTC.